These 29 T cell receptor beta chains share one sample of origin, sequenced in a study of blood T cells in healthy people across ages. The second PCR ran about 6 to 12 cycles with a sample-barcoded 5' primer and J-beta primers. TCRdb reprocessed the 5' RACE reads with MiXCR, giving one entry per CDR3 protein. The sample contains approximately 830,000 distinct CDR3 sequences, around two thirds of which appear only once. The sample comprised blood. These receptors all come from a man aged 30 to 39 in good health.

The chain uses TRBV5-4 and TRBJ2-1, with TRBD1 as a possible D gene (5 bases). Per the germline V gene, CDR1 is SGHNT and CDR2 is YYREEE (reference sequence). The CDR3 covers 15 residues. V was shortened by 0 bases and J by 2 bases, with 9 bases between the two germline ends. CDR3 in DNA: TGTGCCAGCAGCTTGGACAGGACGACCTACAATGAGCAGTTCTTC. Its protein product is CASSLDRTTYNEQFF.

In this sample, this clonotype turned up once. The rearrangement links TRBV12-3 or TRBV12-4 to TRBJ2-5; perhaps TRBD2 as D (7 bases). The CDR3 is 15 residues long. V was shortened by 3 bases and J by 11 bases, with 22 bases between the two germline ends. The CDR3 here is CASSFDGGPRREQYF. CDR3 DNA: TGTGCCAGCAGTTTCGACGGGGGGCCTAGGAGGGAGCAGTACTTC.

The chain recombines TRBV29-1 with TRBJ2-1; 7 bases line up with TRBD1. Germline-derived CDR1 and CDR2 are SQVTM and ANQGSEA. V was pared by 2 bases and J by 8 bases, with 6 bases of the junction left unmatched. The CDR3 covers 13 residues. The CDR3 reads CSVERDSRDEQFF. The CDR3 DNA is TGCAGCGTTGAACGGGACAGCAGAGATGAGCAGTTCTTC.

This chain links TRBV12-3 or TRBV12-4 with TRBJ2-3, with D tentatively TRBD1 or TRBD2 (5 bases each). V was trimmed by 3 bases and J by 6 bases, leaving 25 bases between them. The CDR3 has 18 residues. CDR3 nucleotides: TGTGCCAGCAGTTTCGATGAGGGACGTGGCGCTATCGGGGATACGCAGTATTTT. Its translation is CASSFDEGRGAIGDTQYF.

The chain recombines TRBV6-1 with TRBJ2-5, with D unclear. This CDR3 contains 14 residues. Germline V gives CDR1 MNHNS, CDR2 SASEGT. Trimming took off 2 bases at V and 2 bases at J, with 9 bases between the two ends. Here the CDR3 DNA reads TGTGCCAGCAGTGAATCAGGAGTACAAGAGACCCAGTACTTC. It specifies CASSESGVQETQYF.

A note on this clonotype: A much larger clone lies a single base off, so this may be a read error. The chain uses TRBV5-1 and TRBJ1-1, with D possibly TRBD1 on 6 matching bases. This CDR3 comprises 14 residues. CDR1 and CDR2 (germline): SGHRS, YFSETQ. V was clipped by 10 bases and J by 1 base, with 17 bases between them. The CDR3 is CAGFPSTGNTEAFF. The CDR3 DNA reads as TGCGCCGGCTTTCCCTCGACAGGGAACACTGAAGCTTTCTTT.

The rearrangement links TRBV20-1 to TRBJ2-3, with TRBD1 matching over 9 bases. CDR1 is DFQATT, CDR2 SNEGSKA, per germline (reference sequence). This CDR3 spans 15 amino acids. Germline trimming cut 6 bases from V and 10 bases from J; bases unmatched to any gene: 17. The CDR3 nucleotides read TGCAGTGCAACGGGACAGGGAAAACTAGGGGGTGCGCAGTATTTT. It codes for CSATGQGKLGGAQYF.

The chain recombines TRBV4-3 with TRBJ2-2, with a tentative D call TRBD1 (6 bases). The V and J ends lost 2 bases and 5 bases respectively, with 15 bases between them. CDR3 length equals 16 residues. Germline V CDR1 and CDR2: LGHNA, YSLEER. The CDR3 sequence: CASSQFLQGRTGELFF. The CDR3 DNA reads TGCGCCAGCAGCCAATTTTTACAGGGACGAACCGGGGAGCTGTTTTTT.

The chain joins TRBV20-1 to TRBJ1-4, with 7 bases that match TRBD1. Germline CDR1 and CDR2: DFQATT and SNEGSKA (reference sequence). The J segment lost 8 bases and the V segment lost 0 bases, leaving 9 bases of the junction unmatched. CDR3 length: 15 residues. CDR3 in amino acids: CSARDPPQGREKLFF. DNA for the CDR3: TGCAGTGCTAGAGATCCCCCACAGGGGCGGGAAAAACTGTTTTTT.

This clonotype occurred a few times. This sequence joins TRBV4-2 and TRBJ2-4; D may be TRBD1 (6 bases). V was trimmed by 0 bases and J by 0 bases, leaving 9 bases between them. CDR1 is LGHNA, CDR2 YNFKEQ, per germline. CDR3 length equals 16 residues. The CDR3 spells CASSQDNRVAKNIQYF. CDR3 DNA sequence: TGTGCCAGCAGCCAAGATAACAGGGTAGCCAAAAACATTCAGTACTTC.

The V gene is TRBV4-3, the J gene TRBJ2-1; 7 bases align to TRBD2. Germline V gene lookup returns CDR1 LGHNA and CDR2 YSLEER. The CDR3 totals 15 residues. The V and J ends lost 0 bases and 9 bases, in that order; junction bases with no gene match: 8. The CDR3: CASSQDAGGWSEQFF. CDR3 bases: TGCGCCAGCAGCCAAGATGCCGGGGGGTGGAGTGAGCAGTTCTTC.

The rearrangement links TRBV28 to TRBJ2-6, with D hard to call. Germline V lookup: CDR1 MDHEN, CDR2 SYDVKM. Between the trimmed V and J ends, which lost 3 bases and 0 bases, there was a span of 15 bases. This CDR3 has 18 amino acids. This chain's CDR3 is CASSFIGNPASGANVLTF. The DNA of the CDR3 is TGTGCCAGCAGTTTCATCGGTAACCCGGCCTCTGGGGCCAACGTCCTGACTTTC.

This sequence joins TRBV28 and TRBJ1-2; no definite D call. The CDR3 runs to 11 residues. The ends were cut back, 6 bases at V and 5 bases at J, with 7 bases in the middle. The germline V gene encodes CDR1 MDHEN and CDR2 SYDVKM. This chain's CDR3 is CASSPRYGYTF. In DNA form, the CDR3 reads TGTGCCAGCAGCCCGAGATATGGCTACACCTTC.

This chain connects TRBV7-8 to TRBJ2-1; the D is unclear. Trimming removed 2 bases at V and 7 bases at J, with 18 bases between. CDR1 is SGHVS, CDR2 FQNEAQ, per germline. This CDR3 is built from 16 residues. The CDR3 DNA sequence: TGTGCCAGCAGCTTATTAGTGAGCGCAGGCCGTAATGAGCAGTTCTTC. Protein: CASSLLVSAGRNEQFF.

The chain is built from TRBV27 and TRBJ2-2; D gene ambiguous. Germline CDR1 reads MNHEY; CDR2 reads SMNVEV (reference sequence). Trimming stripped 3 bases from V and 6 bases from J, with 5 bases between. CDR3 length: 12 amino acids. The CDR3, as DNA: TGTGCCAGCAGTTTTTTTCCCGGGGAGCTGTTTTTT. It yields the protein CASSFFPGELFF.

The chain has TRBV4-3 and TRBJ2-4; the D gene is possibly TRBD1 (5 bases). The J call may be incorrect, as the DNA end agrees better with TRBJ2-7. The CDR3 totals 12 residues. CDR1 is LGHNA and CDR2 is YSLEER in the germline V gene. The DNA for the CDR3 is TGCGCCAGCAGCCAAGCCCAGGGCGAGCAGTACTTC. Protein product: CASSQAQGEQYF.

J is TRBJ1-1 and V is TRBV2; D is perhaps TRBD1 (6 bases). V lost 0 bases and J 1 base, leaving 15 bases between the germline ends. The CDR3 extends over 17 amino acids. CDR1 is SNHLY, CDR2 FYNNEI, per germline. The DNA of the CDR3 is TGTGCCAGCAGTGAAGCGGGGGTAGACAGGTGGAACACTGAAGCTTTCTTT. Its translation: CASSEAGVDRWNTEAFF. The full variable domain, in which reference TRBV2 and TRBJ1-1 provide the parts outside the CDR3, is EPEVTQTPSHQVTQMGQEVILRCVPISNHLYFYWYRQILGQKVEFLVSFYNNEISEKSEIFDDQFSVERPDGSNFTLKIRSTKLEDSAMYFCASSEAGVDRWNTEAFFGQGTRLTVV.

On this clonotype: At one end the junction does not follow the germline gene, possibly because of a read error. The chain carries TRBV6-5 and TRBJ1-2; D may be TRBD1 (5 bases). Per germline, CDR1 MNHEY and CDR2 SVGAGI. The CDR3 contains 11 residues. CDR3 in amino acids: CASKDNYGYTF. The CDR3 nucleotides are TGTGCCAGCAAGGACAACTACGGCTACACCTTC.

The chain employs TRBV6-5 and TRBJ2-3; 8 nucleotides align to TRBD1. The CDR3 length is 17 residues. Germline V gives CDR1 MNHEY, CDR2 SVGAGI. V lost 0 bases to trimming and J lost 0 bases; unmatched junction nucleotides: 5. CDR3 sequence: CASSYSPTGVSTDTQYF. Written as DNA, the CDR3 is TGTGCCAGCAGTTACTCGCCGACAGGGGTTAGCACAGATACGCAGTATTTT.

The CDR3 DNA sequence: TGTGCCAGCGGAGGGGCTAACAATGAGCAGTTCTTC. Translating gives CASGGANNEQFF. J is TRBJ2-1 and V is TRBV7-3, with D possibly matching TRBD2 (6 bases). The CDR3 length is 12 residues. V gave up 8 bases and J gave up 5 bases, with 10 bases separating them. Per the germline V gene, CDR1 is SGHTA and CDR2 is FQGTGA.

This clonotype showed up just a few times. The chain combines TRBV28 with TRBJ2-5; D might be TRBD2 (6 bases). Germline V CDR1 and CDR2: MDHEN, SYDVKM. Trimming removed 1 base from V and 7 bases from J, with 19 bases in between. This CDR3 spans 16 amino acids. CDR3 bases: TGTGCCAGCAGTTTATTTGTGGCGGGGTCCTCCGGGACCCAGTACTTC. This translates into CASSLFVAGSSGTQYF.

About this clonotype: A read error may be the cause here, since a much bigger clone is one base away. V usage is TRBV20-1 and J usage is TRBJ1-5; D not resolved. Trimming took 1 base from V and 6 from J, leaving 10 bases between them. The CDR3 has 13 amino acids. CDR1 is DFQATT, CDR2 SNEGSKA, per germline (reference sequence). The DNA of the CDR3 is TGCAGTGCTAGAGGTTGGGTTATTCAGCCCCAGCATTTT. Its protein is CSARGWVIQPQHF.

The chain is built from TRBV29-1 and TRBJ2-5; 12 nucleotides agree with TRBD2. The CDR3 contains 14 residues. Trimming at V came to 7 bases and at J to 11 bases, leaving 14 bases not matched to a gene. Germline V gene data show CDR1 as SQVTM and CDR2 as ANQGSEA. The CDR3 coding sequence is TGCAGCGGCCGCGGACTAGCGGGGATGAATGAGCAGTACTTC. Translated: CSGRGLAGMNEQYF.

The CDR3 coding sequence is TGTGCTAGTGGCTTGAGGGATGAGCAGTTCTTC. This encodes CASGLRDEQFF. The chain recombines TRBV12-5 with TRBJ2-1; D might be TRBD2 (5 bases). Trimming took 6 bases from V and 8 from J, leaving 8 bases between them. CDR3 length: 11 amino acids. CDR1 and CDR2 (germline): LGHNT, FRNRAP.

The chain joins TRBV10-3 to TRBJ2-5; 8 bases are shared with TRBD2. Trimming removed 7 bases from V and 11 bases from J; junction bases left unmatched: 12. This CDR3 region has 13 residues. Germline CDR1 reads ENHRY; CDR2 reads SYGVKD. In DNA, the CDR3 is TGTGCCATCATGGCGGGGGGATCTGGGGAGCAGTACTTC. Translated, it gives CAIMAGGSGEQYF.

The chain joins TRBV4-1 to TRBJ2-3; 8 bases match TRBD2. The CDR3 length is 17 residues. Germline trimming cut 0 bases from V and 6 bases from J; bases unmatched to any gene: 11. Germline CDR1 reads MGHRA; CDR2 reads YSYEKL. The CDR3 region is CASSQETGGGRLDTQYF. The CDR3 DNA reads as TGCGCCAGCAGCCAAGAGACGGGGGGGGGCCGTCTTGATACGCAGTATTTT.

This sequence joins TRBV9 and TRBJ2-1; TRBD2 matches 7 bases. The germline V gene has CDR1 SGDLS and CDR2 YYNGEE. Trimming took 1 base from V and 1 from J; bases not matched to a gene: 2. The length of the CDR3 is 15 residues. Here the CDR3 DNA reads TGTGCCAGCAGCGTACTAGCGGATTCCTACAATGAGCAGTTCTTC. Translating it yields CASSVLADSYNEQFF.

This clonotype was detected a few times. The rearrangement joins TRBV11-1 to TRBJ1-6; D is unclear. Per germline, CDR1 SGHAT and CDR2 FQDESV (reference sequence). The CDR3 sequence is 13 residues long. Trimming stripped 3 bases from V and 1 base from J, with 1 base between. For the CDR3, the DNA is TGTGCCAGCAGCTTTTCCTATAATTCACCCCTCCACTTT. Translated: CASSFSYNSPLHF.

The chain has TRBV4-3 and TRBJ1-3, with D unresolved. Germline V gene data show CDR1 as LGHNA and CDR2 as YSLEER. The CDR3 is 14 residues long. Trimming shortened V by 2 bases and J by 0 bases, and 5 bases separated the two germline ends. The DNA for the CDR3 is TGCGCCAGCAGCCAACAGGACTCTGGAAACACCATATATTTT. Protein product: CASSQQDSGNTIYF.